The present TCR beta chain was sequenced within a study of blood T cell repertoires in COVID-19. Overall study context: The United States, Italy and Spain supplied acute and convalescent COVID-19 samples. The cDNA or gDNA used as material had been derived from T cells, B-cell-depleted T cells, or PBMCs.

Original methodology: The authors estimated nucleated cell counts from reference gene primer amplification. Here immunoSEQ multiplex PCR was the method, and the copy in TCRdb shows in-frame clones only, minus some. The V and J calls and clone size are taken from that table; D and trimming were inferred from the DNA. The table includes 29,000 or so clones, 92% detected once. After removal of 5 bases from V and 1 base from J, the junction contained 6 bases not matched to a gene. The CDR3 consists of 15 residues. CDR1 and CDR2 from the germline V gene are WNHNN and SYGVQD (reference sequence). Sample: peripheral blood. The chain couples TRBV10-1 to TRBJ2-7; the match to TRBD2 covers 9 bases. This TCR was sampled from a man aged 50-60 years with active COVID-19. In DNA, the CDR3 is TGCGCCAGCAGTCCAGAAGCGGGGGGATCCTACGAGCAGTACTTC. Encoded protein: CASSPEAGGSYEQYF.